This passage covers 7 T cell receptor beta chains from one sample sequenced in a study of post-analysis software for immune sequencing data (dated by TCRdb to the mid-2010s). Receptors were amplified or captured by PCR. The sequencer listed for this sample is Illumina HiSeq 2500. Unique molecular identifiers were incorporated into TCR beta cDNA libraries to reduce PCR and sequencing biases. The public reads were run again by TCRdb, first through fastp at Q25 and then through MiXCR, and only productive beta chains were kept. Each CDR3 protein gets just one entry, which takes the most common genes and DNA from the rows behind it. The sample table shows 160,000 or so distinct CDR3 sequences, and about 34% are seen once. Around 30% of the sample is in the top ten clones. Interpreted using the paper, the time point label stands for: second blood draw from one MS patient after hematopoietic stem cell transplantation.

The sequencing here drew on blood, taken after autologous hematopoietic stem cell transplantation. The receptors originated from a girl aged 5-17 years with multiple sclerosis. Donor details come from another sample of the same person, matched by shared clones.

This clonotype was counted only a few times. CDR3 amino acids: CASSYRPGEPYNEQFF. In nucleotides, the CDR3 is TGTGCCAGCAGTTACCGTCCGGGGGAACCCTACAATGAGCAGTTCTTC. This sequence joins TRBV6-2 or TRBV6-3 and TRBJ2-1, with D perhaps matching TRBD2 (6 bases). This CDR3 spans 16 amino acids. V gave up 2 bases and J gave up 2 bases, with 13 bases separating them. CDR1 and CDR2 (germline): MNHEY, SVGEGT.

The chain uses TRBV20-1 and TRBJ2-1; 8 bases map to TRBD2. The germline V gene has CDR1 DFQATT and CDR2 SNEGSKA (reference sequence). V lost 1 base and J lost 7; bases outside the gene matches: 6. The CDR3 length is 14 residues. As DNA, the CDR3 is TGCAGTGCTAGAGGCCCTAGCGGGTATAATGAGCAGTTCTTC. Translation: CSARGPSGYNEQFF.

Remarks on this clonotype: A read error may explain this, as a much larger clone is one base away. The chain joins TRBV9 to TRBJ1-1; weak D call: TRBD1 (5 bases). Trimming removed 3 bases at V and 4 bases at J, with 10 bases between. CDR1 and CDR2 from the germline V gene are SGDLS and YYNGEE. This CDR3 has 13 amino acids. For the CDR3, the DNA is TGTGCCAGCAGCGCCCGGGACTGCACTGAAGCTTTCTTT. Its protein product is CASSARDCTEAFF.

This sequence joins TRBV24-1 and TRBJ2-3; 8 nucleotides match TRBD2. V shed 2 bases, J shed 6 bases, and the junction held 6 bases outside the gene matches. Germline loops: CDR1 KGHDR, CDR2 SFDVKD. This CDR3 region has 15 residues. The CDR3 DNA sequence: TGTGCCACCAGTGATTCAAGCGGGAGATACGATACGCAGTATTTT. Encoded protein: CATSDSSGRYDTQYF.

This rearrangement joins TRBV11-3 to TRBJ1-1; D is possibly TRBD1 (6 bases). Germline CDR1 and CDR2: SGHNT and YENEEA. The CDR3 has 14 residues. Trimming took off 5 bases at V and 1 base at J, with 11 bases between the two ends. The CDR3 here is CASSTQTGNTEAFF. The CDR3 DNA reads TGTGCCAGCAGCACCCAGACAGGGAACACTGAAGCTTTCTTT.

This clonotype was recorded at least ten times. V is TRBV12-3 or TRBV12-4 and J is TRBJ2-1; 11 bases match TRBD1. The CDR3 runs to 16 residues. V lost 4 bases to trimming and J lost 9 bases; unmatched junction nucleotides: 11. CDR3 amino acids: CASSSPVDRGRGEQFF. The CDR3 DNA reads TGTGCCAGCAGTTCACCTGTGGACAGGGGGCGCGGTGAGCAGTTCTTC.

This clonotype came up a few times. The V call is TRBV12-3 or TRBV12-4, the J call TRBJ1-4, with 9 bases identical to TRBD1. There are 15 residues in the CDR3. The V segment lost 5 bases and the J segment 7 bases; nucleotides outside the gene matches: 8. The CDR3 is CASSGRQGGIEKLFF. DNA for the CDR3: TGTGCCAGCAGTGGCAGACAGGGGGGGATTGAAAAACTGTTTTTT.